The clone carrying this TCR beta chain was observed a few times. Its specificity is unknown. The sample is drawn from a study of EBV T-cell therapy then PD-1 blockade in nasopharyngeal carcinoma. As to treatment: AdE1-LMPpoly-expanded autologous EBV-specific T-cell therapy followed by anti-PD-1 nivolumab. CDR3 size: 14 residues. Trimming took 0 bases from V and 5 from J; bases not matched to a gene: 0. Germline-derived CDR1 and CDR2 are LNHDA and SQIVND (reference sequence). Clones were read by immunoSEQ multiplex PCR, and TCRdb kept only the in-frame ones, dropping some. The data contain fewer than 25,000 clones, roughly 84% of them singletons.

The origin of this receptor is a man aged 35 to 55 with nasopharyngeal carcinoma. This rearrangement joins TRBV19 to TRBJ2-2; TRBD1 agrees at 7 bases. Specimen: CD8+ T cells from blood, collected between days 50 and 65 from a patient whose treatment included autologous EBV-specific T cells and nivolumab. This chain's CDR3 is CASSIEQGTGELFF. The CDR3 coding sequence is TGTGCCAGTAGTATAGAACAGGGGACCGGGGAGCTGTTTTTT.